This T cell receptor (beta chain) originates from a study of T cell responses to AZD1222 COVID-19 vaccine. Across the whole study: Pooling of second doses given at about 4 or about 12 weeks was done. Overall study findings and caveats: The study found vaccine-associated CD4 TCRs spanning spike, dominant at 160-218 and 743-854. Among the donors, most were white British and more were female, and clonal diversity was possibly underestimated. Unmutated variant regions reportedly attract nearly half of all spike-specific TCRs.

With respect to this clone: Its antigen remains unidentified.

Libraries were prepared by immunoSEQ multiplex PCR; TCRdb keeps only in-frame clonotypes and omits some of them. The data hold about 150,000 clones, with about nine tenths observed a single time. This TCR came from an adult in good health. This material consisted of peripheral blood, taken on day 0 of AZD1222 vaccination.

This chain's CDR3 is CASSLERGGRNTEAFF. The CDR3 DNA reads as TGTGCCAGCAGCTTGGAGAGGGGAGGGAGAAACACTGAAGCTTTCTTT. The V and J genes are TRBV5-6 and TRBJ1-1; the D gene is possibly TRBD1 (5 bases). V gave up 0 bases and J gave up 2 bases, with 14 bases separating them. Germline V gene sequence: CDR1 SGHDT, CDR2 YYEEEE. The CDR3 is made up of 16 amino acids.